A single sample is the source of the 2 T cell receptor beta chains below, sequenced in a study of cytomegalovirus exposure and HLA in healthy donors. PCR employed 60 Vbeta and 13 Jbeta primers. The protocol was immunoSEQ multiplex PCR, while the TCRdb copy is restricted to in-frame clones and leaves out a portion. The data contain around 160,000 clones, roughly 77% of them singletons. Material: PBMCs. The receptors were gathered from a male donor in good health and CMV-seronegative.

Written as DNA, the CDR3 is TGTGCCATCAGTGGGGCGACTAGCGAGTGGGAGCAGTACTTC. It is translated as CAISGATSEWEQYF. The chain links TRBV10-3 to TRBJ2-7; 8 bases align to TRBD2. V lost 4 bases, J lost 7 bases, and 9 bases stayed unmatched. Germline assignment: CDR1 ENHRY and CDR2 SYGVKD. This CDR3 is 14 amino acids long.

This chain connects TRBV12-5 to TRBJ2-1; D is possibly TRBD1 (6 bases). The V and J ends lost 6 bases and 9 bases respectively, with 9 bases between them. The germline CDR1 and CDR2 sequences are LGHNT and FRNRAP. This CDR3 spans 11 amino acids. CDR3 sequence: CASGQGSEQFF. The CDR3 region has the DNA TGTGCTAGTGGGCAGGGGTCTGAGCAGTTCTTC.